These 18 T cell receptor beta chains were sequenced from one sample in a study of T cell changes during pregnancy in multiple sclerosis. Assay used: immunoSEQ multiplex PCR; TCRdb lists only in-frame clones, some missing. The sample lists tens of thousands of clones, roughly 91% occurring once. The source material was CD4+ T cells from peripheral blood mononuclear cells, sampled in the second trimester of pregnancy. These TCRs come from a female donor with multiple sclerosis, enrolled in a pregnancy study.

CDR3 DNA: TGTGCCAGCAGCAAAGAAGTTACGGGGGGCACGTACGAGCAGTACTTC. This encodes CASSKEVTGGTYEQYF. This chain uses TRBV21-1 with TRBJ2-7; the DNA was not compared with TRBD2, the D call given in the table. TRBV21-1 counts as a pseudogene. This CDR3 is built from 16 residues.

This chain uses TRBV5-6 with TRBJ2-3, with D perhaps matching TRBD1 (5 bases). V shed 3 bases and J shed 2 bases, with 13 bases lying between them. CDR1 and CDR2 (germline): SGHDT, YYEEEE. This CDR3 is 15 amino acids long. CDR3 nucleotide sequence: TGTGCCAGCAGCTCCCCAGCAGGGCACACAGATACGCAGTATTTT. Protein product: CASSSPAGHTDTQYF.

The CDR3 loop is CASSRRGPEAFF. In DNA form, the CDR3 reads TGTGCCAGCAGCAGAAGGGGCCCTGAAGCTTTCTTT. J is TRBJ1-1 and V is TRBV5-8; D might be TRBD1 (5 bases). Deletions cut 4 bases from V and 6 bases from J, with 10 bases between. The CDR3 runs 12 residues. Germline loops: CDR1 SGHTS, CDR2 YDEGEE.

This clone was seen only a few times. The rearrangement links TRBV19 to TRBJ1-5; 9 bases line up with TRBD1. V dropped 7 bases and J dropped 4; count of bases not matched to a gene: 5. The CDR3 sequence is 14 residues long. The germline V gene has CDR1 LNHDA and CDR2 SQIVND (reference sequence). In nucleotides, the CDR3 is TGTGCCAGTACCGCCGGACAGGGGAATCAGCCCCAGCATTTT. It is translated as CASTAGQGNQPQHF.

The genes are TRBV2 and TRBJ2-7; 8 nucleotides agree with TRBD1. Germline CDR1 SNHLY, CDR2 FYNNEI. V shed 6 bases, J shed 6 bases, and the junction held 10 bases outside the gene matches. The CDR3 totals 14 residues. CDR3 residues: CASRANQGAPEQYF. CDR3 sequence (DNA): TGTGCCAGCAGGGCAAACCAGGGGGCCCCCGAGCAGTACTTC.

V is TRBV4-2 and J is TRBJ2-1, with TRBD2 identical over 7 bases. V lost 6 bases to trimming and J lost 4 bases; unmatched junction nucleotides: 12. Germline CDR1 LGHNA, CDR2 YNFKEQ. This CDR3 region has 16 residues. CDR3 in amino acids: CASSPLIPSGYNEQFF. DNA for the CDR3: TGTGCCAGCAGTCCCTTGATCCCTAGCGGTTACAATGAGCAGTTCTTC.

This chain links TRBV18 with TRBJ2-7, with 7 positions matching TRBD2. The junction had 16 bases not matched to a gene; V was cut back by 0 bases and J by 2 bases. Per the germline V gene, CDR1 is KGHSH and CDR2 is LQKENI. CDR3 length: 19 residues. CDR3 in amino acids: CASSPPRGVAGSPTYEQYF. Here the CDR3 DNA reads TGTGCCAGCTCACCACCTCGGGGGGTGGCGGGATCCCCAACCTACGAGCAGTACTTC.

This clone is medium-sized. In DNA form, the CDR3 reads TGTGCCAGCAGTATGGGCAGGGTGAATGCCGGGGAGCTGTTTTTT. Translation: CASSMGRVNAGELFF. The chain joins TRBV2 to TRBJ2-2, with D maybe TRBD1 (5 bases). The germline V gene encodes CDR1 SNHLY and CDR2 FYNNEI. CDR3 length: 15 residues. V lost 5 bases to trimming and J lost 6 bases, with 16 bases between them.

This chain uses TRBV19 with TRBJ1-1; D not resolved. The germline CDR1 and CDR2 sequences are LNHDA and SQIVND (reference sequence). Trimming cost V 7 bases and J 1 base, with 10 bases left between them. The CDR3 is 13 amino acids. The chain's CDR3 is CASTSRGNTEAFF. CDR3 DNA: TGTGCCAGTACAAGTCGGGGGAACACTGAAGCTTTCTTT.

The chain employs TRBV15 and TRBJ2-2, with 7 bases lining up with TRBD1. The V gene end was trimmed by 0 bases and the J gene end by 1 base; junction bases not matched to a gene: 8. Germline values: CDR1 LNHNV, CDR2 YYDKDF (reference sequence). This CDR3 region has 18 residues. The CDR3 loop is CATSRELQRQGNTGELFF. DNA for the CDR3: TGTGCCACCAGCAGAGAACTCCAGCGACAGGGGAACACCGGGGAGCTGTTTTTT.

The chain has TRBV7-6 and TRBJ2-5; D unclear. The CDR3 consists of 12 residues. V shed 5 bases and J shed 0 bases, with 4 bases lying between them. CDR1 is SGHVS, CDR2 FNYEAQ, per germline. CDR3: CASSLYQETQYF. CDR3 coding DNA: TGTGCCAGCAGCCTTTACCAAGAGACCCAGTACTTC.

V usage is TRBV30 and J usage is TRBJ2-3, with D perhaps TRBD2 (5 bases). V lost 2 bases, J lost 7 bases, and 7 bases lay in between. Germline lookup yields CDR1 GTSNPN and CDR2 SVGIG (reference sequence). This CDR3 spans 11 amino acids. CDR3 region: CAWSTGNTQYF. The CDR3 nucleotides read TGTGCCTGGAGTACGGGAAATACGCAGTATTTT.

The chain is built from TRBV6-5 and TRBJ2-3; 12 nucleotides align to TRBD2. The CDR3 spans 16 residues. Trimming at V came to 2 bases and at J to 5 bases, leaving 5 bases not matched to a gene. Germline CDR1 MNHEY, CDR2 SVGAGI. CDR3 amino acids: CASSYPRTSGKDTQYF. The CDR3 coding sequence is TGTGCCAGCAGTTACCCTAGGACTAGCGGGAAAGATACGCAGTATTTT.

The chain links TRBV5-1 to TRBJ1-3; 7 nucleotides line up with TRBD1. This CDR3 comprises 16 residues. The V gene's germline CDR1 is SGHRS and CDR2 YFSETQ. V lost 4 bases and J lost 0; bases outside the gene matches: 7. The CDR3 loop is CASSLTQGSSGNTIYF. CDR3 DNA: TGCGCCAGCAGCCTTACACAGGGGTCCTCTGGAAACACCATATATTTT.

This clone appeared a single time. The rearrangement links TRBV10-1 to TRBJ1-2, with D hard to call. Trimming left V 5 bases short and J 2 bases short, with 9 bases between. Germline CDR1 reads WNHNN; CDR2 reads SYGVQD (reference sequence). The CDR3 loop spans 13 amino acids. DNA of the CDR3: TGCGCCAGCAGTTCCCAGCGAAACTATGGCTACACCTTC. The encoded protein is CASSSQRNYGYTF.

The chain uses TRBV5-8 and TRBJ2-3, with 9 bases aligning to TRBD1. The CDR3 extends over 16 amino acids. With 2 bases clipped from V and 3 bases from J, the junction kept 7 bases outside the gene matches. Germline-derived CDR1 and CDR2 are SGHTS and YDEGEE. CDR3 sequence (DNA): TGTGCCAGCAGCTTTGACGGGGGACAGGGTACAGATACGCAGTATTTT. Residues: CASSFDGGQGTDTQYF.

This chain connects TRBV19 to TRBJ2-7, with D tentatively TRBD2 (6 bases). Germline CDR1 reads LNHDA; CDR2 reads SQIVND (reference sequence). The CDR3 covers 15 residues. The V end lost 2 bases, the J end lost 0 bases, and 11 bases lay between the germline ends. The CDR3 here is CASSIITSSSYEQYF. The CDR3 region has the DNA TGTGCCAGTAGTATAATAACTAGCAGCTCCTACGAGCAGTACTTC. Full variable domain (missing parts from reference TRBV19 and TRBJ2-7): DGGITQSPKYLFRKEGQNVTLSCEQNLNHDAMYWYRQDPGQGLRLIYYSQIVNDFQKGDIAEGYSVSREKKESFPLTVTSAQKNPTAFYLCASSIITSSSYEQYFGPGTRLTVT.

The chain joins TRBV4-1 to TRBJ1-3; D might be TRBD1 (5 bases). This CDR3 comprises 13 residues. V lost 5 bases to trimming and J lost 4 bases, with 9 bases between them. CDR1 and CDR2 (germline): MGHRA, YSYEKL. This CDR3 reads CASSAGLGNTIYF. The DNA for the CDR3 is TGCGCCAGCAGCGCAGGGCTGGGAAACACCATATATTTT.